This entry lists 15 T cell receptor beta chains sequenced from one sample in a study of response to subunit inactivated influenza vaccine. A single record per CDR3 protein comes from TCRdb applying MiXCR to the RT-PCR reads. The sample shows under 750,000 distinct CDR3 sequences, approximately 12% of them seen only once. The sequencing used PBMCs from blood, collected on the day of vaccination. These receptors were taken from a man aged 50 to 60 who received an inactivated influenza vaccine.

This clonotype was seen many times. V gene TRBV29-1 combines with J gene TRBJ2-2, with 7 bases matching TRBD2. CDR3 length: 13 amino acids. CDR1 and CDR2 (germline): SQVTM, ANQGSEA. V dropped 6 bases and J dropped 6; count of bases not matched to a gene: 7. The chain's CDR3 is CSVGRALAGELFF. The CDR3 region has the DNA TGCAGCGTAGGGAGGGCCTTAGCCGGGGAGCTGTTTTTT.

The chain uses TRBV20-1 and TRBJ2-1; D possibly corresponds to TRBD1 (6 bases). Looked up from germline, CDR1 is DFQATT and CDR2 is SNEGSKA (reference sequence). CDR3 size: 14 residues. V dropped 0 bases and J dropped 5 bases, with 11 bases sitting between them. CDR3 coding DNA: TGCAGTGCTAGAGACCGGGACACGAACAATGAGCAGTTCTTC. Protein product: CSARDRDTNNEQFF.

In its sample, this clonotype was seen many times. The V and J genes are TRBV11-2 and TRBJ2-1, with a possible D match to TRBD2 (5 bases). The CDR3 runs 16 residues. The germline V gene has CDR1 SGHAT and CDR2 FQNNGV. Trimming took off 3 bases at V and 0 bases at J, with 12 bases between the two ends. As DNA, the CDR3 is TGTGCCAGCAGCTTGGTAGCGTCAGTCTCCTACAATGAGCAGTTCTTC. As protein: CASSLVASVSYNEQFF.

This clonotype was counted at least ten times. The V and J genes are TRBV5-1 and TRBJ2-1, with 7 nucleotides matching TRBD2. The CDR3 is 15 residues long. Germline loops: CDR1 SGHRS, CDR2 YFSETQ. Losses at the gene ends were 0 bases for V and 3 bases for J; bases not matched to a gene: 3. CDR3 nucleotides: TGCGCCAGCAGCTTGGAGTCTAGCGGCTACAATGAGCAGTTCTTC. This codes for CASSLESSGYNEQFF.

In this sample, this clonotype turned up a few times. The genes are TRBV7-2 and TRBJ2-2; D is perhaps TRBD1 or TRBD2 (5 bases each). The germline V gene encodes CDR1 SGHTA and CDR2 FQGNSA. The CDR3 contains 15 residues. Trimming stripped 3 bases from V and 6 bases from J, with 14 bases between. CDR3 region: CASSLGPTGAGELFF. The CDR3 DNA reads as TGTGCCAGCAGCTTGGGACCCACTGGGGCCGGGGAGCTGTTTTTT.

Comments on this clonotype: A much larger clone lies one base from this, so it may be a read error. CDR3 sequence reads: CASSPGQKNQPQHF. The DNA of the CDR3 is TGTGCCAGCAGCCCGGGACAGAAAAATCAGCCCCAGCATTTT. The V call is TRBV12-3 or TRBV12-4, the J call TRBJ1-5; 7 nucleotides line up with TRBD1. The CDR3 has 14 amino acids. The ends lost 6 bases at V and 4 bases at J; junction bases unmatched: 6.

This chain connects TRBV5-1 to TRBJ2-1, with D perhaps matching TRBD2 (5 bases). Trimming stripped 0 bases from V and 8 bases from J, with 15 bases between. The V gene's germline CDR1 is SGHRS and CDR2 YFSETQ. This CDR3 is built from 15 residues. The CDR3 sequence: CASSLVVSRGYEQFF. DNA for the CDR3: TGCGCCAGCAGCTTGGTGGTATCGCGAGGGTATGAGCAGTTCTTC.

V gene TRBV12-3 or TRBV12-4 combines with J gene TRBJ2-3; TRBD1 matches 8 bases. This CDR3 contains 15 residues. J was trimmed by 7 bases and V by 4 bases; bases with no gene match: 10. The CDR3 reads CASSSGTGSGNTQYF. CDR3 DNA: TGTGCCAGCAGTTCCGGGACAGGCTCGGGAAATACGCAGTATTTT.

The table lists this clonotype with many counts. The chain combines TRBV6-2 or TRBV6-3 with TRBJ2-3; 8 bases fit TRBD2. The V gene's germline CDR1 is MNHEY and CDR2 SVGEGT. The V segment lost 2 bases and the J segment 1 base; nucleotides outside the gene matches: 8. This CDR3 is built from 17 residues. CDR3 residues: CASSYRMAGGGTDTQYF. CDR3 coding DNA: TGTGCCAGCAGTTACCGGATGGCGGGAGGAGGCACAGATACGCAGTATTTT.

This clonotype was seen many times. The V gene is TRBV2, the J gene TRBJ2-2; D perhaps matches TRBD2 (5 bases). V lost 5 bases and J lost 1, with 8 bases in between. Germline V lookup: CDR1 SNHLY, CDR2 FYNNEI. The CDR3 contains 14 residues. The CDR3 DNA reads as TGTGCCAGCAGTCCGGGGATGAACACCGGGGAGCTGTTTTTT. Translating gives CASSPGMNTGELFF.

This clonotype was counted only a few times. With a much larger clone just one base away, this may be a read error. The chain has TRBV6-6 and TRBJ2-7; no firm D call. This CDR3 comprises 12 residues. The V end was cut by 6 bases, the J end by 2 bases, with 8 bases between. CDR1 and CDR2 (germline): MNHNY, SVGAGI (reference sequence). The CDR3 coding sequence is TGTGCCAGCAGCCGGGCCACCTACGAGCAGTACTTC. It encodes CASSRATYEQYF.

There are a few counts of this clonotype. The chain combines TRBV28 with TRBJ2-1, with D possibly matching TRBD1 (5 bases). Germline assignment: CDR1 MDHEN and CDR2 SYDVKM. V lost 3 bases and J 9 bases, leaving 15 bases between the germline ends. The CDR3 has 14 amino acids. As DNA, the CDR3 is TGTGCCAGCAGTTTGTCTCAGGGATATAGTGAGCAGTTCTTC. Protein sequence: CASSLSQGYSEQFF.

This clonotype turned up a few times. The V gene is TRBV28, the J gene TRBJ2-1; 12 bases align to TRBD1. This CDR3 has 19 amino acids. CDR1 is MDHEN, CDR2 SYDVKM, per germline. V lost 6 bases to trimming and J lost 5 bases; unmatched junction nucleotides: 17. CDR3 nucleotides: TGTGCCAGCAGACACCTCTCCGGGACAGGGGGCTCAAGCCACAATGAGCAGTTCTTC. It specifies CASRHLSGTGGSSHNEQFF.

There are a few counts of this clonotype. The chain employs TRBV11-2 and TRBJ2-1, with a possible D match to TRBD1 (5 bases). From germline, CDR1 is SGHAT and CDR2 FQNNGV. The CDR3 has 15 residues. V lost 1 base and J 5 bases, leaving 12 bases between the germline ends. The CDR3: CASSLGGSGNNEQFF. The CDR3 DNA reads TGTGCCAGCAGCTTAGGGGGCAGTGGAAACAATGAGCAGTTCTTC.

The chain links TRBV5-1 to TRBJ2-2, with 8 bases fitting TRBD2. V lost 2 bases and J lost 7; bases outside the gene matches: 10. The CDR3 consists of 16 residues. Germline values: CDR1 SGHRS, CDR2 YFSETQ. In DNA, the CDR3 is TGCGCCAGCAGCTTCGGGGGGGTAGCAACCCGCGGGGAGCTGTTTTTT. It encodes CASSFGGVATRGELFF.